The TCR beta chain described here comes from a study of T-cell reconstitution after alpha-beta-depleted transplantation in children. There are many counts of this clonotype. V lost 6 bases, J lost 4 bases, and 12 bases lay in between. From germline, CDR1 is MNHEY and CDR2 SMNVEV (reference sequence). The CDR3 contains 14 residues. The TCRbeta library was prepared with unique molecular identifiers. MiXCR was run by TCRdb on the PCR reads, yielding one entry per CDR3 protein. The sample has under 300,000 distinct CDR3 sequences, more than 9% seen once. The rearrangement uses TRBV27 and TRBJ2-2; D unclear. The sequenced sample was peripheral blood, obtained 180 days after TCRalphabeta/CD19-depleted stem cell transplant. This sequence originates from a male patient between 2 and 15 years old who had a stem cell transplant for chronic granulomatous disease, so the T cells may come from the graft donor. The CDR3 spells CASSLMAGTGELFF. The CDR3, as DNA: TGTGCCAGCAGCTTAATGGCCGGCACCGGGGAGCTGTTTTTT.